A selection of T cell receptor beta chains follows, all from one sample in a study of T cell responses to AZD1222 COVID-19 vaccine. TCRdb's copy holds only in-frame clones and misses some; the assay was immunoSEQ multiplex PCR. The sample includes 150,000 to 200,000 clones, 80% to 95% of them seen just once. Sequenced here: peripheral blood, sampled on day 0 of AZD1222 vaccination. These receptor sequences come from an adult in good health. Both conserved end residues are part of each CDR3. The order of the fields is V gene, J gene, D gene, clone size, CDR3 protein, CDR3 DNA. A D gene is named only where the DNA matches it firmly. Clone sizes are given selectively: once, few, many, or a class where the clone is expanded.

v_call: TRBV7-9
j_call: TRBJ1-2
d_call: -
clone_size: -
cdr3_aa: CASSLDRTRDHRYGYTF
cdr3_nt: TGTGCCAGCAGCTTAGACCGGACCCGGGACCACCGCTATGGCTACACCTTC

v_call: TRBV28
j_call: TRBJ1-3
d_call: TRBD1
clone_size: -
cdr3_aa: CASSSGDSGNTIYF
cdr3_nt: TGTGCCAGCAGTTCGGGGGACAGCGGAAACACCATATATTTT

v_call: TRBV5-8
j_call: TRBJ1-5
d_call: -
clone_size: -
cdr3_aa: CASSLQSVVGESNQPQHF
cdr3_nt: TGTGCCAGCAGCTTGCAGTCCGTAGTCGGGGAAAGCAATCAGCCCCAGCATTTT

v_call: TRBV19
j_call: TRBJ2-5
d_call: -
clone_size: -
cdr3_aa: CASSVGPRDGAQYF
cdr3_nt: TGTGCCAGTAGTGTCGGGCCTCGGGATGGGGCCCAGTACTTC

v_call: TRBV6-5
j_call: TRBJ1-1
d_call: -
clone_size: -
cdr3_aa: CASQSTTGRTEAFF
cdr3_nt: TGTGCCAGCCAAAGCACCACAGGAAGAACTGAAGCTTTCTTT

v_call: TRBV24-1
j_call: TRBJ1-1
d_call: -
clone_size: -
cdr3_aa: CAAKERDTESEAFF
cdr3_nt: TGTGCCGCAAAAGAAAGAGATACCGAATCGGAAGCTTTCTTT

v_call: TRBV6-5
j_call: TRBJ1-2
d_call: -
clone_size: -
cdr3_aa: CASSYRSGGYTF
cdr3_nt: TGTGCCAGCAGTTACCGTAGCGGTGGCTACACCTTC

v_call: TRBV5-4
j_call: TRBJ1-1
d_call: -
clone_size: few
cdr3_aa: CASSLDRVRNTEAFF
cdr3_nt: TGTGCCAGCAGCTTGGACAGGGTACGGAACACTGAAGCTTTCTTT

v_call: TRBV9
j_call: TRBJ2-7
d_call: -
clone_size: -
cdr3_aa: CASSAGKFYSYEQYF
cdr3_nt: TGTGCCAGCAGCGCAGGGAAGTTTTATTCCTACGAGCAGTACTTC

v_call: TRBV6-1
j_call: TRBJ2-1
d_call: -
clone_size: -
cdr3_aa: CASSEMLEQFF
cdr3_nt: TGTGCCAGCAGTGAAATGCTCGAGCAGTTCTTC

v_call: TRBV11-3
j_call: TRBJ2-3
d_call: -
clone_size: -
cdr3_aa: CASSWGTGSTDTQYF
cdr3_nt: TGTGCCAGCAGCTGGGGGACGGGAAGCACAGATACGCAGTATTTT

v_call: TRBV15
j_call: TRBJ2-3
d_call: -
clone_size: once
cdr3_aa: CATSRDSTILTDTQYF
cdr3_nt: TGTGCCACCAGCAGGGACTCCACCATACTCACAGATACGCAGTATTTT

v_call: TRBV7-9
j_call: TRBJ2-7
d_call: TRBD2
clone_size: -
cdr3_aa: CASSWGTSEVEQYF
cdr3_nt: TGTGCCAGCTCTTGGGGGACTAGCGAGGTCGAGCAGTACTTC